This TCR beta chain comes out of a study of T cell repertoires in cytomegalovirus infection. TCRdb redid the calling of the reads with MiXCR, one entry per CDR3 protein. The sample lists approximately 250,000 distinct CDR3 sequences, 12% occurring once. Overall study results and limits: There were HLA-C-restricted CMV-specific TCR beta clonotypes dominating the ex vivo response. Frequencies of public TCR beta families were cumulated, and this identified carriers of CMV plus the relevant HLA.

Comment on this clonotype: The target antigen is unknown.

The sequenced sample consisted of PBMCs. The receptor was isolated from a human donor in good health (CMV status not recorded). Some clones in this sample may be carry-over from other donors' samples.

DNA for the CDR3: TGTGCCAGCTCACCATCGGCGGAAAACACTGAAGCTTTCTTT. Its translation: CASSPSAENTEAFF. The gene calls are TRBV18 and TRBJ1-1; no reliable D call. V gave up 2 bases and J gave up 2 bases, with 9 bases separating them. Germline V gives CDR1 KGHSH, CDR2 LQKENI. The CDR3 extends over 14 amino acids. Based on the CDR3 plus reference TRBV18 and TRBJ1-1, the full variable domain is NAGVMQNPRHLVRRRGQEARLRCSPMKGHSHVYWYRQLPEEGLKFMVYLQKENIIDESGMPKERFSAEFPKEGPSILRIQQVVRGDSAAYFCASSPSAENTEAFFGQGTRLTVV.